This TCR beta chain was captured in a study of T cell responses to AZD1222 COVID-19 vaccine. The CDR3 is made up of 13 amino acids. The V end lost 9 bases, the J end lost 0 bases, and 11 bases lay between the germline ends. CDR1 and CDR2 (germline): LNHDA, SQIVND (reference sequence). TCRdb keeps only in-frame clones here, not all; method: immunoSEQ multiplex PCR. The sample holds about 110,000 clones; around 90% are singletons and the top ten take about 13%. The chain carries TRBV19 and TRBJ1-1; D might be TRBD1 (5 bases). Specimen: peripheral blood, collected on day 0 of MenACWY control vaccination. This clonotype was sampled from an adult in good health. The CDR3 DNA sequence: TGTGCCAGCAAGAAGGGGTTGAACACTGAAGCTTTCTTT. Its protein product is CASKKGLNTEAFF.